The clone carrying this T cell receptor (beta chain) was detected a few times. Its cognate antigen is unknown. The data were taken from a study of identical twins. TCRdb re-called the 5' RACE reads through MiXCR, storing one row per CDR3 protein. Of some 500,000 distinct CDR3 sequences listed, 13% to 15% are singletons. V trimming: 2 bases; J trimming: 7 bases; junction bases outside the gene matches: 12. Germline V gene sequence: CDR1 SGHRS, CDR2 YFSETQ. The CDR3 contains 16 residues. Study-level results: Analyses of zero insertions could be partly confounded by invariant MAIT and iNKT cells.

The sample was also linked to a second study, of yellow fever vaccine responses in identical twins. Per that study: Reportedly, the T cell response mounted by twins to vaccine seemed partly convergent, partly personalized.

The chain carries TRBV5-1 and TRBJ2-4; TRBD2 matches 7 bases. The clonotype was recovered from a woman between 18 and 29 years old in good health. The sample was CD4+ T cells sorted from blood. CDR3 sequence reads: CASSLFDTSAGNIQYF. DNA for the CDR3: TGCGCCAGCAGCTTATTTGACACCTCAGCGGGGAACATTCAGTACTTC.